Detailed here is one TCR beta chain. No cognate antigen has been identified for it. No much larger clone is present one base from it, and per-base qualities are unavailable. CDR1 and CDR2 (MGHRA, YSYEKL) derive from the germline V gene. V loses 0 bases, J loses 5 bases, and the germline ends lie 4 bases apart. The CDR3 starts with the cysteine, ends with the phenylalanine, and has 12 residues. Of the read, only the CDR3 DNA is kept; its 36 bases are in frame from base 1. In the ViraFEST assay, PBMC were stimulated with viral peptide pools, and antigen-specific CD4+ T cell clonotypes were then identified by expansion using TCR sequencing. After less than eleven days of culture, CD4+ T cells were isolated with the EasySep CD4+ T cell isolation kit. Negative nucleocapsid antibody results before and after vaccination confirmed that the healthy vaccine recipients had no prior SARS-CoV-2 infection. Each well held some 1.9 million PBMC cultured in IMDM containing 5% human AB serum, 8.5 to 10 IU/ml IL-2 and gentamicin, along with 10 ug/ml peptides. On days 3 and 7, half of the culture medium was replaced with fresh IL-2-containing medium. Unless noted otherwise, every peptide stimulation condition was cultured in triplicate wells. PBMC were separated from whole blood using Ficoll-Paque Plus gradient centrifugation and were then either cryopreserved at -140C or used fresh. Overlapping peptide pools spanned the spike proteins of SARS-CoV-2 and the common cold coronaviruses HCoV-NL63, HCoV-OC43 and HCoV-229E. The QIAamp micro DNA kit was used to extract genomic DNA from the cultured CD4+ T cells.

This entry is derived from a study of vaccination effects on CD4 cells after COVID-19 (dated by TCRdb to between 2021 and 2024). Some background on the complete study: Participants received two doses of either the BNT162b2 or the mRNA-1273 mRNA SARS-CoV-2 vaccine. Altogether, about 10 COVID-19 convalescent patients and a few SARS-CoV-2-naive healthy vaccine recipients made up the full study. The Oncomine TCR Beta short-read assay on an Illumina iSeq 100 was used to sequence cultures from other donors in the study. In both COVID-19 convalescent patients and infection-naive vaccine recipients, the study compared SARS-CoV-2 spike-specific CD4+ TCR repertoires from before mRNA vaccination with those from after it.

The receptor library was made with the immunoSEQ multiplex PCR assay. TCR beta CDR3 sequencing was performed on DNA from the cultured, isolated CD4+ T cells. The authors' pipeline ran thus. Non-productive TCR sequences were discarded, and reads were trimmed to the CDR3 region, with only CDR3s of 7 or more amino acids retained. Antigen-specific clonotypes were identified using the MANAFEST web app by comparison of expansion in peptide wells against reference cultures. To be called positive, a clone needed expansion at FDR<0.05 compared with the reference and with all other wells, an odds ratio greater than 5, and a frequency greater than 0.1% in two replicate wells. Clonotypes significantly expanded in SARS-CoV-2 spike wells and in at least one common cold coronavirus spike condition were defined as cross-reactive. Levenshtein distance calculated with the stringdist R package was used to assess CDR3 similarity, and unrooted trees were constructed with ape in R 3.6.1. The source is immuneACCESS, and TCRdb retained only in-frame sequences with V and J called. Part of the clones is not carried over; for the studies checked, unresolved V genes explain less than half of this, and the remainder is unexplained. V and J calls and clone size are those listed in that table; D and trimming were worked out from the DNA. Recorded for this sample are roughly 20,000 clones; around 62% of them occurred a single time. Of the sample, around a tenth falls within the top ten clones.

What the research found in general, with its limitations: At late post-vaccination timepoints, both infection-induced and vaccine-induced clones showed marked clonal contraction, consistent with waning T cell responses. In healthy vaccine recipients, vaccine-induced clones were almost all SARS-CoV-2 mono-reactive, with only 1 of 255 being cross-reactive with common cold coronaviruses. Limitations of the study were the small number of convalescent patients and the absence of early post-infection timepoints.

Sequencing was performed on CD4+ T cells from PBMCs cultured with HCoV-NL63 spike peptides, taken before COVID-19 vaccination. Per the publication, the cell subset or site label means: HCoV-NL63 spike overlapping peptide pool stimulation. This chain joins TRBV4-1 to TRBJ1-2; the D gene assignment is ambiguous. The sequence was collected from a human donor who received a COVID-19 vaccine. The DNA sequence is TGCGCCAGCAGCCAAGAGGGGTATGGCTACACCTTC. Translated, it reads CASSQEGYGYTF.